This T cell receptor beta chain derives from a study of PD-1 blockade in mismatch repair-deficient tumors. Study results and caveats: After pembrolizumab, tumor-resident clones rose rapidly, then generally contracted before radiologic responses.

Notes on this clone: Its antigen is not known.

Generated by immunoSEQ multiplex PCR, the TCRdb table keeps only in-frame clones and is missing some. The data hold roughly 120,000 clones, with more than 70% observed a single time. Mismatch repair deficiency was confirmed in all patients, by PCR or immunohistochemistry. TCR sequencing covered a few patients who responded to pembrolizumab. Germline trimming cut 3 bases from V and 6 bases from J; bases unmatched to any gene: 2. This CDR3 is built from 14 residues. Germline CDR1 MNHEY, CDR2 SMNVEV (reference sequence). Here the sequenced sample was peripheral blood, taken approximately 69 weeks after starting pembrolizumab. This receptor was identified in an adult with mismatch repair-deficient cancer. This chain connects TRBV27 to TRBJ1-5; 10 bases line up with TRBD1. This CDR3 is CASSLGTGVQPQHF. The CDR3 DNA reads TGTGCCAGCAGTTTGGGGACAGGGGTTCAGCCCCAGCATTTT.